The entry that follows covers one TCR beta chain sequence. The junction departs from the called germline gene at one end, perhaps through a read error. The CDR3 loop spans 14 amino acids. Germline lookup yields CDR1 SEHNR and CDR2 FQNEAQ (reference sequence). This sample was taken from a study of cytomegalovirus exposure and HLA in healthy donors. Primers for the PCR totalled 60 Vbeta and 13 Jbeta. The data were produced by immunoSEQ multiplex PCR, yet TCRdb's version contains in-frame clones alone and is incomplete. Among about 170,000 clones, roughly 84% were seen once, and the ten largest hold more than 2%.

The source of this sequence is a man younger than 35 in good health and CMV-seropositive. The specimen was PBMCs. V is TRBV7-9 and J is TRBJ2-7; D might be TRBD2 (7 bases). For the CDR3, the DNA is TGTTCCAGCAGCTTTAGAGGAGGGGGGGGCGAGCAGTACTTC. Its translation is CSSSFRGGGGEQYF.